This T cell receptor (beta chain) was recovered during a study of T-cell reconstitution after alpha-beta-depleted transplantation in children. CDR3 size: 15 residues. V was pared by 7 bases and J by 6 bases, with 20 bases between. CDR1 KGHDR and CDR2 SFDVKD come from the germline V gene. Unique molecular identifiers tagged the TCRbeta library. TCRdb redid the calling of the PCR reads with MiXCR, one entry per CDR3 protein. The top ten clones hold approximately 13% of a sample with roughly 89,000 distinct CDR3 sequences, 9.5% to 15% of them seen once. This clonotype was counted many times. This clonotype was sampled from a human donor who donated a stem cell graft to a child with inherited bone marrow failure. Sequences were derived from PBMCs from the stem cell graft donor, sampled from the stem cell graft. The genes are TRBV24-1 and TRBJ1-1, with D maybe TRBD1 (6 bases). Here the CDR3 DNA reads TGTGCCACCAGAGATAATCAGGGTAAGGGGGCTGAAGCTTTCTTT. Its protein is CATRDNQGKGAEAFF.